What follows is one TCR beta chain and its context. The assay was immunoSEQ multiplex PCR, and TCRdb's table has in-frame clones only and misses some. The sample has 140,000 or so clones; just under 80% are singletons. V was pared by 2 bases and J by 7 bases, with 13 bases between. Looked up from germline, CDR1 is SGDLS and CDR2 is YYNGEE. This CDR3 contains 15 residues. This sample was included in a study of blood T cell repertoires in COVID-19. This receptor was identified in a woman in her sixties or seventies with acute or convalescent COVID-19. The sequenced sample consisted of peripheral blood. The gene calls are TRBV9 and TRBJ1-6; tentative D call: TRBD1 (6 bases). The CDR3 loop reads CASSVQGQENSPLHF. In nucleotides, the CDR3 is TGTGCCAGCAGCGTTCAGGGACAAGAAAATTCACCCCTCCACTTT.